The source of this T cell receptor (beta chain) is a study of blood T cells in healthy people across ages. The use of a sample-barcoded 5' primer and a J-beta primer mix characterized a second PCR of about 7 to 12 cycles. Each CDR3 protein gets one entry after TCRdb re-called the 5' RACE reads with MiXCR. Of hundreds of thousands of distinct CDR3 sequences listed, around 43% are singletons. Notes on the study in general: Diversity figures derived from one million T cells were judged to underestimate the true value.

The J segment lost 5 bases and the V segment lost 2 bases, leaving 16 bases of the junction unmatched. CDR3 length equals 18 residues. Germline assignment: CDR1 SEHNR and CDR2 FQNEAQ (reference sequence). This clonotype was found a few times. Its antigen is unknown. The sequenced material came from blood. This receptor was identified in a man between 60 and 75 years old in good health. V and J are TRBV7-9 and TRBJ2-5; TRBD1 matches 8 bases. The CDR3 region has the DNA TGTGCCAGCAGCTTAATCGGGACAGGTACCCAATCCCGGGAGACCCAGTACTTC. This encodes CASSLIGTGTQSRETQYF.